The 24 T cell receptor beta chains reported below all come from one sample, sequenced in a study of beta chain features in type 1 diabetes. The isolated RNA, all of it, was reverse transcribed, so expressed TCRB transcripts were what got sequenced. Clones were read by immunoSEQ multiplex PCR, and TCRdb kept only the in-frame ones, dropping some. The table records under 850,000 clones, roughly 13% of them present only once. Study-wide results and limits: Type 1 diabetes patients had TCRB CDR3s that were shorter (moderately but significantly so) in all four CD4+ subsets.

These receptors lack a known antigen. The sequenced material came from naive CD4+ T cells from blood. All receptors come from a man younger than 35 with type 1 diabetes.

This clone occurred a few times. V usage is TRBV30 and J usage is TRBJ2-5, with D hard to call. V dropped 2 bases and J dropped 5 bases, with 9 bases sitting between them. This CDR3 contains 12 residues. The germline gives CDR1 GTSNPN, CDR2 SVGIG (reference sequence). DNA for the CDR3: TGTGCCTGGAGTCCAAATATGGAGACCCAGTACTTC. It yields the protein CAWSPNMETQYF.

The chain employs TRBV7-2 and TRBJ1-1, with 10 bases fitting TRBD1. V lost 5 bases to trimming and J lost 4 bases; unmatched junction nucleotides: 4. Germline V CDR1 and CDR2: SGHTA, FQGNSA. The CDR3 runs 14 residues. For the CDR3, the DNA is TGTGCCAGCAGCCCCTGGGACAGGGGCACTGAAGCTTTCTTT. It yields the protein CASSPWDRGTEAFF.

This clone has just a few counts. V gene TRBV10-3 combines with J gene TRBJ1-5; the D is unclear. V was cut by 0 bases and J by 3 bases, with 9 bases left in between. Germline V gives CDR1 ENHRY, CDR2 SYGVKD. CDR3 length equals 15 residues. For the CDR3, the DNA is TGTGCCATCAGTGAGTCCTTAGGGCACAATCAGCCCCAGCATTTT. Translating gives CAISESLGHNQPQHF.

This clone was observed a few times. This CDR3 is also generated by other DNA sequences in the sample. The rearrangement uses TRBV5-1 and TRBJ1-5, with 11 nucleotides matching TRBD1. V was clipped by 4 bases and J by 7 bases; unmatched bases: 7. This CDR3 is built from 15 residues. CDR1 is SGHRS and CDR2 is YFSETQ in the germline V gene. The CDR3: CASSTGQGAGQPQHF. In nucleotides, the CDR3 is TGCGCCAGCAGCACCGGACAGGGGGCGGGCCAGCCCCAGCATTTT.

This clone occurred a few times. The V and J genes are TRBV10-3 and TRBJ2-1; D is undetermined. The CDR3 has 13 residues. Trimming pared 2 bases from V and 6 bases from J, leaving 8 bases between. The germline gives CDR1 ENHRY, CDR2 SYGVKD. This chain's CDR3 is CAISEPIPNEQFF. For the CDR3, the DNA is TGTGCCATCAGTGAGCCCATCCCCAATGAGCAGTTCTTC.

The chain is built from TRBV2 and TRBJ1-2; D may be TRBD1 (5 bases). This CDR3 is 13 amino acids long. V was clipped by 5 bases and J by 7 bases, with 14 bases between them. Germline V gives CDR1 SNHLY, CDR2 FYNNEI. The CDR3 spells CASSYRFGPGYTF. CDR3 in DNA: TGTGCCAGCAGTTACAGGTTCGGTCCTGGCTACACCTTC.

This clone was seen only once. The V call is TRBV6-1, the J call TRBJ1-5; the match to TRBD1 covers 9 bases. The trim removed 7 bases at V and 7 bases at J, leaving 11 bases unmatched. The CDR3 has 15 residues. CDR1 and CDR2 from the germline V gene are MNHNS and SASEGT. The CDR3 here is CASTTGTGLGQPQHF. The CDR3 DNA follows: TGTGCCAGCACCACCGGGACAGGGCTAGGCCAGCCCCAGCATTTT.

This chain connects TRBV29-1 to TRBJ2-1, with D possibly being TRBD1 (5 bases). The germline V and J ends were trimmed by 6 bases and 0 bases, with 12 bases remaining between them. The CDR3 has 14 amino acids. Germline V gene lookup returns CDR1 SQVTM and CDR2 ANQGSEA. DNA for the CDR3: TGCAGCGTGCAGGGTGACCCCTCCTACAATGAGCAGTTCTTC. Its translation is CSVQGDPSYNEQFF.

The rearrangement links TRBV6-5 to TRBJ1-5; TRBD1 might be the D (5 bases). This CDR3 has 15 amino acids. Germline lookup yields CDR1 MNHEY and CDR2 SVGAGI. V dropped 6 bases and J dropped 3 bases, with 15 bases sitting between them. The DNA of the CDR3 is TGTGCCAGCAGCAAATCGACAGCCTCCAATCAGCCCCAGCATTTT. It yields the protein CASSKSTASNQPQHF.

This clone came up a few times. The chain has TRBV7-9 and TRBJ2-5; TRBD2 aligns across 10 bases. Germline V lookup: CDR1 SEHNR, CDR2 FQNEAQ (reference sequence). CDR3 length: 15 amino acids. Trimming cost V 4 bases and J 2 bases; bases outside gene matches: 4. The chain's CDR3 is CASSSLLAGQETQYF. CDR3 in DNA: TGTGCCAGCAGCTCATTACTAGCGGGACAAGAGACCCAGTACTTC. The variable domain in full, with the rest retrieved from reference TRBV7-9 and TRBJ2-5, is DTGVSQNPRHKITKRGQNVTFRCDPISEHNRLYWYRQTLGQGPEFLTYFQNEAQLEKSRLLSDRFSAERPKGSFSTLEIQRTEQGDSAMYLCASSSLLAGQETQYFGPGTRLLVL.

A few counts support this clone. The rearrangement links TRBV2 to TRBJ2-5; 12 bases are shared with TRBD1. Germline CDR1 SNHLY, CDR2 FYNNEI. Germline trimming cut 6 bases from V and 4 bases from J; bases unmatched to any gene: 6. The CDR3 contains 15 residues. CDR3 loop: CASRAGTGGLETQYF. As DNA, the CDR3 is TGTGCCAGCAGAGCCGGGACAGGGGGCTTAGAGACCCAGTACTTC.

The table lists this clone with a few counts. The gene calls are TRBV27 and TRBJ2-3, with D possibly being TRBD1 (6 bases). The V and J ends lost 4 bases and 6 bases respectively, with 14 bases between them. Germline CDR1 reads MNHEY; CDR2 reads SMNVEV (reference sequence). CDR3 length: 14 residues. The CDR3 sequence is CASSWNRAEDTQYF. The CDR3 coding sequence is TGTGCCAGCAGTTGGAACAGGGCGGAGGATACGCAGTATTTT.

In nucleotides, the CDR3 is TGTGCCAACGGGGTGAGCAATCAGCCCCAGCATTTT. Protein: CANGVSNQPQHF. The chain couples TRBV10-3 to TRBJ1-5, with D uncertain. Germline V gene data show CDR1 as ENHRY and CDR2 as SYGVKD. The CDR3 is 12 amino acids. V lost 10 bases and J 1 base, leaving 8 bases between the germline ends.

This clone has only a few counts. This chain joins TRBV18 and TRBJ2-7; no clear D gene. Trimming pared 4 bases from V and 4 bases from J, leaving 11 bases between. This CDR3 spans 13 amino acids. In germline, CDR1 is KGHSH, CDR2 LQKENI. The CDR3 DNA reads as TGTGCCAGCTCACGCACCACCTCTTACGAGCAGTACTTC. Amino acid sequence: CASSRTTSYEQYF.

In regard to this clone: Other DNA variants within this sample encode the same CDR3. This chain joins TRBV4-1 and TRBJ2-3; no firm D call. Germline V gene lookup returns CDR1 MGHRA and CDR2 YSYEKL. V gave up 0 bases and J gave up 3 bases, with 7 bases separating them. The CDR3 runs to 14 residues. CDR3 sequence reads: CASSQDHGTDTQYF. The CDR3, as DNA: TGCGCCAGCAGCCAAGATCACGGTACAGATACGCAGTATTTT.

This clone was recorded a few times. V gene TRBV25-1 combines with J gene TRBJ1-6, with D unresolved. The CDR3 runs to 16 residues. V gave up 3 bases and J gave up 2 bases, with 11 bases separating them. In germline, CDR1 is MGHDK, CDR2 SYGVNS. The CDR3 nucleotides are TGTGCCAGCAGTGAGACGTCCGGTCCCTATAATTCACCCCTCCACTTT. Protein sequence: CASSETSGPYNSPLHF.

This clone has more than one count but fewer than ten. The CDR3 region is CASSEGRPQYF. CDR3 bases: TGTGCCAGCAGTGAGGGACGGCCCCAGTACTTC. The chain is built from TRBV2 and TRBJ2-5, with D perhaps assigned TRBD1 or TRBD2 (5 bases each). The ends were cut back, 3 bases at V and 9 bases at J, with 8 bases in the middle. The CDR3 runs to 11 residues. CDR1 SNHLY and CDR2 FYNNEI come from the germline V gene.

This clone was seen a handful of times. The V call is TRBV5-1, the J call TRBJ1-1; TRBD1 matches 7 bases. This CDR3 has 15 amino acids. Germline lookup yields CDR1 SGHRS and CDR2 YFSETQ. V lost 4 bases, J lost 0 bases, and 6 bases stayed unmatched. CDR3 sequence reads: CASSDGTAMNTEAFF. DNA for the CDR3: TGCGCCAGCAGCGACGGGACAGCGATGAACACTGAAGCTTTCTTT.

This CDR3 is CAINPDRANQETQYF. CDR3 bases: TGTGCCATCAACCCGGACAGGGCTAACCAAGAGACCCAGTACTTC. The chain uses TRBV10-3 and TRBJ2-5; 8 bases are a match to TRBD1. The CDR3 is 15 amino acids. Trimming removed 7 bases from V and 0 bases from J; junction bases left unmatched: 7. Looked up from germline, CDR1 is ENHRY and CDR2 is SYGVKD.

This clone was seen more than once but under ten times. The V call is TRBV5-4, the J call TRBJ1-6, with unresolved D. Germline V CDR1 and CDR2: SGHNT, YYREEE (reference sequence). CDR3 size: 15 residues. Trimming stripped 1 base from V and 7 bases from J, with 12 bases between. The CDR3 region has the DNA TGTGCCAGCAGCTTGCTCGGGGTCGGGAATTCACCCCTCCACTTT. Amino acids: CASSLLGVGNSPLHF. Variable domain in full (rest from reference TRBV5-4 and TRBJ1-6): ETGVTQSPTHLIKTRGQQVTLRCSSQSGHNTVSWYQQALGQGPQFIFQYYREEENGRGNFPPRFSGLQFPNYSSELNVNALELDDSALYLCASSLLGVGNSPLHFGNGTRLTVT.

This clone was seen a handful of times. At the DNA level, this CDR3 is encoded by other sequences in the same sample as well. V is TRBV2 and J is TRBJ2-3; D remains ambiguous. Trimming took 3 bases from V and 4 from J, leaving 2 bases between them. Germline V CDR1 and CDR2: SNHLY, FYNNEI. CDR3 length equals 11 residues. Written as DNA, the CDR3 is TGTGCCAGCAGTGATTCAGATACGCAGTATTTT. Residues: CASSDSDTQYF.

Written as DNA, the CDR3 is TGTGCCAGCAGTGAATCAAAGCCTAGCTCCGGGGCCAACGTCCTGACTTTC. Translating gives CASSESKPSSGANVLTF. The chain has TRBV25-1 and TRBJ2-6, with D possibly matching TRBD2 (5 bases). The V gene's germline CDR1 is MGHDK and CDR2 SYGVNS. The CDR3 length is 17 residues. Between the trimmed V and J ends, which lost 1 base and 4 bases, there was a span of 14 bases.

On this clone itself: The sample contains more than one DNA sequence encoding this CDR3. The V call is TRBV18, the J call TRBJ2-7, with 9 bases aligning to TRBD1. This CDR3 is 14 amino acids long. The germline V gene has CDR1 KGHSH and CDR2 LQKENI. Unmatched junction bases numbered 2, after V lost 3 bases and J lost 2 bases. CDR3 sequence (DNA): TGTGCCAGCTCACCCGGGACAGGGACCTACGAGCAGTACTTC. This gives the protein CASSPGTGTYEQYF.

The chain is built from TRBV9 and TRBJ1-5; D gene unclear. CDR3 length: 15 residues. V lost 4 bases and J lost 7, with 18 bases in between. The germline V gene has CDR1 SGDLS and CDR2 YYNGEE. The CDR3 DNA is TGTGCCAGCAGCCCAGGACCGGGCCAAGAGCAGCCCCAGCATTTT. It codes for CASSPGPGQEQPQHF.